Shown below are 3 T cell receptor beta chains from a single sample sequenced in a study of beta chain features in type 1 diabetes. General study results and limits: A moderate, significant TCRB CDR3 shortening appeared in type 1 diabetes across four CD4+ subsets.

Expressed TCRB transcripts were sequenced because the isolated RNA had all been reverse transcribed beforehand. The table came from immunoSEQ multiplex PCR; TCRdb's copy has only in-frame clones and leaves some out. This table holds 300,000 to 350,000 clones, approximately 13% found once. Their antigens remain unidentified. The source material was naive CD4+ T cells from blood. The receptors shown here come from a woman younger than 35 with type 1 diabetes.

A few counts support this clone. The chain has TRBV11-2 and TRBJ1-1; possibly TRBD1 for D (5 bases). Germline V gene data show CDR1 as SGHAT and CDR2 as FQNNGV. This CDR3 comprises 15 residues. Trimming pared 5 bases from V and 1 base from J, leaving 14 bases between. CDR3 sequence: CASSPLGGTNTEAFF. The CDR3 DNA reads TGTGCCAGCAGCCCCTTAGGAGGGACGAACACTGAAGCTTTCTTT.

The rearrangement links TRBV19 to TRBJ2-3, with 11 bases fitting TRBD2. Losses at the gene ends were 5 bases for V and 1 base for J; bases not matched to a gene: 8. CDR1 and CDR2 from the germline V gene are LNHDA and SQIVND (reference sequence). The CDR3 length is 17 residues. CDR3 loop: CASSPRTSGYRTDTQYF. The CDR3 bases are TGTGCCAGTAGTCCCCGGACTAGCGGGTACCGCACAGATACGCAGTATTTT.

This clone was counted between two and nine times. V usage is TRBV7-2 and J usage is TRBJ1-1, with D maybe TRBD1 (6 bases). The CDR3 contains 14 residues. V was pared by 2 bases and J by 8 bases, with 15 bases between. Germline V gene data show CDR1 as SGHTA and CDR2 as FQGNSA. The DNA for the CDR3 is TGTGCCAGCAGCTTAAATTGGTACAGGGCGGAAGCTTTCTTT. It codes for CASSLNWYRAEAFF.